The 9 T cell receptor beta chains below were found in one sample sequenced in a study of T-cell reconstitution after alpha-beta-depleted transplantation in children. This sample's TCRbeta library carried unique molecular identifier barcodes. TCRdb independently ran MiXCR on the PCR reads; one entry per CDR3 protein. The data hold 550,000 to 600,000 distinct CDR3 sequences, with more than 20% observed a single time. Material: PBMCs, mostly from graft donor cells, obtained 360 days after TCRalphabeta/CD19-depleted stem cell transplant. These receptors were obtained from a boy under two years old who had a stem cell transplant for acute myeloid leukemia, so the T cells may come from the graft donor.

V usage is TRBV7-9 and J usage is TRBJ2-3; D is ambiguous. The CDR3 sequence is 14 residues long. Per the germline V gene, CDR1 is SEHNR and CDR2 is FQNEAQ (reference sequence). The V gene lost 1 base and the J gene lost 4 bases, with 9 bases spanning the gap. The DNA of the CDR3 is TGTGCCAGCAGCTTAGGGGGAAAACCAGATACGCAGTATTTT. It specifies CASSLGGKPDTQYF.

This clonotype was detected many times. The V and J genes are TRBV12-5 and TRBJ2-7, with 9 nucleotides matching TRBD2. CDR1 is LGHNT and CDR2 is FRNRAP in the germline V gene. The CDR3 is 15 residues long. With V trimmed by 6 bases and J by 3 bases, 9 bases remained unmatched. This chain's CDR3 is CASGSRTSEDYEQYF. The CDR3, as DNA: TGTGCTAGTGGAAGTAGGACTAGCGAGGACTACGAGCAGTACTTC.

J is TRBJ2-5 and V is TRBV6-5, with D maybe TRBD1 (6 bases). Germline V gene data show CDR1 as MNHEY and CDR2 as SVGAGI. The CDR3 runs to 15 residues. V lost 0 bases and J 5 bases, leaving 13 bases between the germline ends. The CDR3 is CASSYSQQGRETQYF. The CDR3, as DNA: TGTGCCAGCAGTTACTCTCAACAGGGAAGGGAGACCCAGTACTTC.

The chain carries TRBV20-1 and TRBJ2-1, with D maybe TRBD2 (6 bases). This CDR3 region has 15 residues. Looked up from germline, CDR1 is DFQATT and CDR2 is SNEGSKA (reference sequence). Trimming shortened V by 1 base and J by 2 bases, and 12 bases separated the two germline ends. The DNA for the CDR3 is TGCAGTGCTAGAGTGAGGGGCGGGGCCTACAATGAGCAGTTCTTC. Protein sequence: CSARVRGGAYNEQFF.

Many counts were recorded for this clonotype. The chain combines TRBV29-1 with TRBJ2-1; D uncertain. V lost 6 bases to trimming and J lost 5 bases, with 14 bases between them. CDR1 SQVTM and CDR2 ANQGSEA come from the germline V gene. The CDR3 is 13 amino acids. The CDR3 region has the DNA TGCAGCGTCAACGTTATCCCCCACAATGAGCAGTTCTTC. This codes for CSVNVIPHNEQFF.

The V gene is TRBV10-3, the J gene TRBJ2-5, with TRBD1 matching 10 bases. The CDR3 has 15 amino acids. Per the germline V gene, CDR1 is ENHRY and CDR2 is SYGVKD. J was trimmed by 10 bases and V by 4 bases; bases with no gene match: 12. This CDR3 is CAISGTGTGEGIQYF. CDR3 in DNA: TGTGCCATCAGTGGAACCGGGACAGGGGAAGGGATCCAGTACTTC.

The rearrangement joins TRBV5-1 to TRBJ1-1, with D uncertain. Trimming pared 2 bases from V and 1 base from J, leaving 9 bases between. Germline CDR1 is SGHRS and CDR2 is YFSETQ. This CDR3 comprises 14 residues. This chain's CDR3 is CASSFSAENTEAFF. The CDR3 nucleotides read TGCGCCAGCAGCTTCTCGGCAGAGAACACTGAAGCTTTCTTT.

This clonotype was detected ten times or more. The CDR3 here is CAISTDWGNTIYF. CDR3 coding DNA: TGTGCCATCAGTACGGACTGGGGAAACACCATATATTTT. This sequence joins TRBV10-3 and TRBJ1-3; D not resolved. CDR3 size: 13 residues. Deletions cut 5 bases from V and 4 bases from J, with 9 bases between. Per the germline V gene, CDR1 is ENHRY and CDR2 is SYGVKD.

CDR3 in amino acids: CASSLERTLRADTQYF. Here the CDR3 DNA reads TGTGCCAGCAGCTTAGAGAGGACCCTGAGGGCAGATACGCAGTATTTT. V is TRBV7-8 and J is TRBJ2-3; possibly TRBD2 for D (5 bases). V lost 1 base and J 4 bases, leaving 15 bases between the germline ends. The CDR3 loop spans 16 amino acids. CDR1 SGHVS and CDR2 FQNEAQ come from the germline V gene. Full variable domain (rest looked up from reference TRBV7-8 and TRBJ2-3): GAGVSQSPRYKVAKRGQDVALRCDPISGHVSLFWYQQALGQGPEFLTYFQNEAQLDKSGLPSDRFFAERPEGSVSTLKIQRTQQEDSAVYLCASSLERTLRADTQYFGPGTRLTVL.